What follows describes a single T cell receptor (beta chain). As yet, its antigen is unknown. TCRdb keeps only in-frame clones here, not all; method: immunoSEQ multiplex PCR. The sample lists roughly 67,000 clones, just over 90% occurring once. This sample was included in a study of lymphopenia after photon versus proton radiotherapy. Overall study results and limits: Larger post-nadir TCR diversity loss correlated inversely with survival in deceased patients. Authors raise, but do not show, better survival with proton therapy. After the lymphocyte nadir, photon-treated repertoires showed oligoclonal expansion, especially of CD8+ Temra cells. Relative stability marked proton patients; photon patients lost diversity and naive cells.

With 5 bases clipped from V and 5 bases from J, the junction kept 6 bases outside the gene matches. Germline assignment: CDR1 SGHTA and CDR2 FQGNSA. The CDR3 is made up of 15 amino acids. V and J are TRBV7-2 and TRBJ2-2, with 9 bases lining up with TRBD2. This TCR derives from a woman in her 70s with pancreatic cancer. The starting material was peripheral blood, obtained from a patient treated with photon-based radiotherapy. The CDR3 region has the DNA TGTGCCAGCAGCCGTAGCGGGAGAAGGACCGGGGAGCTGTTTTTT. This encodes CASSRSGRRTGELFF.